This T cell receptor (beta chain) was recovered during a study of T cell repertoires in cytomegalovirus infection. As for the study in general: From public TCR beta signatures came an indication of both CMV infection and matching HLA type.

Broader study findings: Frequencies of public TCR beta families were cumulated, and this identified carriers of CMV plus the relevant HLA. Dominating the ex vivo response were HLA-C-restricted CMV-specific TCR beta clonotypes.

One entry per CDR3 protein, called by TCRdb with MiXCR from the reads. The sample has approximately 500,000 distinct CDR3 sequences; over 9% are singletons. Comments on this clonotype: Its antigen is still unknown.

Material for sequencing was PBMCs. This TCR was sampled from a human donor in good health (CMV status not recorded). Some clones in this sample may be carry-over from other donors' samples.

Written as DNA, the CDR3 is TGTGCCAGTAGTATGGAAAGGGGTGTCCAGCCCCAGCATTTT. Its translation: CASSMERGVQPQHF. This rearrangement joins TRBV19 to TRBJ1-5, with D possibly TRBD1 on 5 matching bases. The CDR3 totals 14 residues. Trimming removed 3 bases from V and 7 bases from J, with 13 bases in between. CDR1 is LNHDA and CDR2 is SQIVND in the germline V gene (reference sequence).